This passage covers 21 T cell receptor beta chains from one sample sequenced in a study of blood T cell repertoires in COVID-19 (dated by TCRdb to about 2020). The library was prepared using the immunoSEQ multiplex PCR assay. As stored in TCRdb, this immuneACCESS dataset retains in-frame rearrangements with V and J assigned. A fraction of the clones does not appear; measured against another copy, unresolved V genes explain less than half of the discrepancy, and the remainder lacks a known reason. The sample contains 150,000 to 200,000 clones, approximately 93% of them found a single time. The leading ten clones occupy less than 2% of the sample. Sequencing input: peripheral blood. The receptors shown here come from an older woman with COVID-19, enrolled during active disease.

V gene TRBV6-2 or TRBV6-3 combines with J gene TRBJ2-1; the match to TRBD2 covers 14 bases. Trimming removed 5 bases from V and 6 bases from J; junction bases left unmatched: 3. CDR3 size: 15 residues. Germline V gene data show CDR1 as MNHEY and CDR2 as SVGEGT. The CDR3 loop reads CASSGLAGGLNEQFF. CDR3 nucleotides: TGTGCCAGCAGTGGACTAGCGGGGGGTCTCAATGAGCAGTTCTTC.

This clone was counted a single time. The chain carries TRBV2 and TRBJ1-3, with D maybe TRBD1 (6 bases). V was shortened by 6 bases and J by 3 bases, with 15 bases between the two germline ends. Germline values: CDR1 SNHLY, CDR2 FYNNEI. The CDR3 loop spans 15 amino acids. CDR3 coding DNA: TGTGCCAGCAGCCTACAGGGATTGAATGGAAACACCATATATTTT. It encodes CASSLQGLNGNTIYF.

This chain uses TRBV4-1 with TRBJ2-2; D is possibly TRBD1 (6 bases). Germline lookup yields CDR1 MGHRA and CDR2 YSYEKL. This CDR3 is built from 17 residues. V was shortened by 1 base and J by 2 bases, with 14 bases between the two germline ends. The CDR3 nucleotides read TGCGCCAGCAGCCAAGTGGGGAGCAGGGGCAACACCGGGGAGCTGTTTTTT. Its translation is CASSQVGSRGNTGELFF.

The gene calls are TRBV5-1 and TRBJ1-6, with no clear D. The CDR3 is 13 residues long. Trimming shortened V by 0 bases and J by 9 bases, and 7 bases separated the two germline ends. Germline-derived CDR1 and CDR2 are SGHRS and YFSETQ. The CDR3, as DNA: TGCGCCAGCAGCTTGGTAGCGGTTTCACCCCTCCACTTT. It encodes CASSLVAVSPLHF.

V is TRBV5-4 and J is TRBJ2-7; 7 bases map to TRBD1. J lost 0 bases, V lost 2 bases, and 2 bases had no gene match. This CDR3 spans 14 amino acids. Germline CDR1 and CDR2: SGHNT and YYREEE (reference sequence). This chain's CDR3 is CASSFGTASYEQYF. The CDR3 DNA follows: TGTGCCAGCAGCTTTGGGACAGCCTCCTACGAGCAGTACTTC.

This clone was counted only a few times. The chain joins TRBV7-9 to TRBJ2-7, with a possible D match to TRBD2 (5 bases). The CDR3 is 14 amino acids. CDR1 and CDR2 (germline): SEHNR, FQNEAQ (reference sequence). Trimming cost V 3 bases and J 3 bases, with 12 bases left between them. In DNA form, the CDR3 reads TGTGCCAGCAGCTTGAGAGGGAACCTCTACGAGCAGTACTTC. Amino acid sequence: CASSLRGNLYEQYF.

The chain uses TRBV7-8 and TRBJ1-5; D remains ambiguous. CDR3 length equals 15 residues. Looked up from germline, CDR1 is SGHVS and CDR2 is FQNEAQ. Trimming stripped 7 bases from V and 0 bases from J, with 13 bases between. CDR3 protein: CASTAETGSNQPQHF. The CDR3 nucleotides read TGTGCCAGCACCGCTGAGACGGGTAGCAATCAGCCCCAGCATTTT.

V and J are TRBV4-3 and TRBJ2-7, with 9 bases lining up with TRBD2. V lost 0 bases, J lost 0 bases, and 6 bases stayed unmatched. The CDR3 is made up of 17 amino acids. CDR1 LGHNA and CDR2 YSLEER come from the germline V gene. The CDR3 DNA is TGCGCCAGCAGCCAAGATGCCCTAGCGGGGATCTCCTACGAGCAGTACTTC. This translates into CASSQDALAGISYEQYF.

This sequence joins TRBV7-2 and TRBJ1-2, with D possibly matching TRBD1 (6 bases). With 5 bases removed from V and 6 bases from J, the gap between germline ends came to 19 bases. CDR1 is SGHTA, CDR2 FQGNSA, per germline. This CDR3 has 15 residues. In DNA form, the CDR3 reads TGTGCCAGCAGCCCTAGGGGTACAGGGTTAGATGGCTACACCTTC. It yields the protein CASSPRGTGLDGYTF.

This sequence joins TRBV19 and TRBJ1-1; D is uncertain. Germline CDR1 is LNHDA and CDR2 is SQIVND (reference sequence). CDR3 length equals 13 residues. The V gene lost 3 bases and the J gene lost 1 base, with 6 bases spanning the gap. The DNA of the CDR3 is TGTGCCAGTAGTATGACTTCGAACACTGAAGCTTTCTTT. Translated: CASSMTSNTEAFF.

The chain carries TRBV29-1 and TRBJ1-5; no firm D call. The CDR3 loop spans 13 amino acids. The germline V gene encodes CDR1 SQVTM and CDR2 ANQGSEA. The V end was cut by 4 bases, the J end by 3 bases, with 10 bases between. The chain's CDR3 is CSVGGGNNQPQHF. Here the CDR3 DNA reads TGCAGCGTTGGAGGAGGAAACAATCAGCCCCAGCATTTT.

The V gene is TRBV7-6, the J gene TRBJ1-1, with D perhaps TRBD1 (6 bases). CDR3 size: 15 residues. Germline loops: CDR1 SGHVS, CDR2 FNYEAQ. V was clipped by 2 bases and J by 13 bases, with 23 bases between them. This CDR3 reads CASSLMTGGPLELFF. The DNA of the CDR3 is TGTGCCAGCAGCTTAATGACAGGTGGACCCCTGGAGCTTTTCTTT.

V gene TRBV10-3 combines with J gene TRBJ2-2; TRBD1 matches at 7 bases. The trim removed 6 bases at V and 0 bases at J, leaving 4 bases unmatched. Germline V gene data show CDR1 as ENHRY and CDR2 as SYGVKD. The CDR3 runs to 15 residues. The CDR3 loop is CAIRRQGANTGELFF. Written as DNA, the CDR3 is TGTGCCATCAGACGACAGGGAGCGAACACCGGGGAGCTGTTTTTT.

V gene TRBV7-2 combines with J gene TRBJ1-3, with TRBD1 matching over 8 bases. V lost 6 bases, J lost 2 bases, and 3 bases stayed unmatched. This CDR3 contains 14 residues. Germline V CDR1 and CDR2: SGHTA, FQGNSA. The CDR3 region has the DNA TGTGCCAGCAGGCCGACAGGGGCTGGAAACACCATATATTTT. Protein product: CASRPTGAGNTIYF.

The rearrangement links TRBV19 to TRBJ2-1, with 7 bases lining up with TRBD1. V trimming: 7 bases; J trimming: 0 bases; junction bases outside the gene matches: 3. The CDR3 runs to 14 residues. CDR1 and CDR2 from the germline V gene are LNHDA and SQIVND (reference sequence). For the CDR3, the DNA is TGTGCCAGTAACCAGGGGGTCTCCTACAATGAGCAGTTCTTC. Protein: CASNQGVSYNEQFF.

The J gene is TRBJ1-4, the V gene TRBV18, with D uncertain. This CDR3 has 16 residues. CDR1 and CDR2 (germline): KGHSH, LQKENI. The germline V and J ends were trimmed by 3 bases and 0 bases, with 11 bases remaining between them. In DNA form, the CDR3 reads TGTGCCAGCTCACCTATGTCAGAACCAACTAATGAAAAACTGTTTTTT. Encoded protein: CASSPMSEPTNEKLFF.

This sequence joins TRBV2 and TRBJ2-3; TRBD1 matches at 7 bases. Germline V lookup: CDR1 SNHLY, CDR2 FYNNEI. The CDR3 extends over 17 amino acids. The J segment lost 0 bases and the V segment lost 5 bases, leaving 11 bases of the junction unmatched. CDR3 region: CASSRLPGTDSTDTQYF. The CDR3 nucleotides read TGTGCCAGCAGTAGACTCCCCGGGACAGATAGCACAGATACGCAGTATTTT.

J is TRBJ2-2 and V is TRBV7-6; no definite D call. The CDR3 totals 16 residues. Per the germline V gene, CDR1 is SGHVS and CDR2 is FNYEAQ. The V gene lost 5 bases and the J gene lost 0 bases, with 13 bases spanning the gap. The CDR3 coding sequence is TGTGCCAGCAGCCAAGCCGTCCCCGCGAACACCGGGGAGCTGTTTTTT. Amino acids: CASSQAVPANTGELFF.

This chain joins TRBV7-2 and TRBJ1-5; D unclear. The ends were cut back, 5 bases at V and 0 bases at J, with 11 bases in the middle. This CDR3 has 15 amino acids. The germline V gene encodes CDR1 SGHTA and CDR2 FQGNSA. The CDR3 bases are TGTGCCAGCAGCCCCGAGCCGATTAGCAATCAGCCCCAGCATTTT. Amino acid sequence: CASSPEPISNQPQHF.

The rearrangement uses TRBV7-9 and TRBJ1-3, with unresolved D. Trimming shortened V by 7 bases and J by 0 bases, and 16 bases separated the two germline ends. Germline V gives CDR1 SEHNR, CDR2 FQNEAQ (reference sequence). There are 16 residues in the CDR3. The CDR3 loop reads CASTGLILSSGNTIYF. The DNA of the CDR3 is TGTGCCAGCACAGGACTAATCCTGAGCTCTGGAAACACCATATATTTT.

This clone has just one count. This chain joins TRBV6-5 and TRBJ1-2; 9 nucleotides align to TRBD1. The length of the CDR3 is 12 residues. The germline V gene has CDR1 MNHEY and CDR2 SVGAGI. With V trimmed by 6 bases and J by 6 bases, 2 bases remained unmatched. The CDR3 DNA sequence: TGTGCCAGCAGCCGACAGGGGGATGGCTACACCTTC. It specifies CASSRQGDGYTF.